The next 30 T cell receptor beta chains were all read from a single sample in a study of beta chain features in type 1 diabetes. Every bit of the isolated RNA underwent reverse transcription, so sequencing read expressed TCRB transcripts. Only in-frame clones appear in the TCRdb table, and some are missing; sequencing was by immunoSEQ multiplex PCR. The data hold about 38,000 clones, with about 64% observed a single time. Sequencing was performed on Tregs from blood. Receptors originate from a woman between 25 and 40 years old in good health.

The chain joins TRBV27 to TRBJ2-1; a possible D gene is TRBD2 (6 bases). Germline loops: CDR1 MNHEY, CDR2 SMNVEV (reference sequence). This CDR3 is 15 amino acids long. Trimming shortened V by 3 bases and J by 0 bases, and 9 bases separated the two germline ends. CDR3 DNA: TGTGCCAGCAGTTTTGGGACTCCCTCCTACAATGAGCAGTTCTTC. Its protein product is CASSFGTPSYNEQFF.

In the case of this clone: The sample carries other DNA sequences with the same CDR3. The V gene is TRBV7-9, the J gene TRBJ2-1; D unresolved. The CDR3 runs to 11 residues. Germline V gene data show CDR1 as SEHNR and CDR2 as FQNEAQ (reference sequence). V lost 5 bases and J lost 9, with 8 bases in between. As DNA, the CDR3 is TGTGCCAGCAGCCTAGACTCTGAGCAGTTCTTC. This encodes CASSLDSEQFF.

V gene TRBV4-2 combines with J gene TRBJ2-2; TRBD1 might be the D (5 bases). Germline values: CDR1 LGHNA, CDR2 YNFKEQ. The germline V and J ends were trimmed by 5 bases and 1 base, with 14 bases remaining between them. The CDR3 is 16 amino acids. The CDR3 reads CASSTTQGGNTGELFF. In nucleotides, the CDR3 is TGTGCCAGCAGCACAACCCAGGGTGGGAACACCGGGGAGCTGTTTTTT.

As DNA, the CDR3 is TGCGCCAGGGGGGTGCGGGAGGGCTACAATGAGCAGTTCTTC. Its protein product is CARGVREGYNEQFF. This chain joins TRBV4-3 and TRBJ2-1, with 9 positions matching TRBD2. The ends lost 9 bases at V and 3 bases at J; junction bases unmatched: 6. CDR1 and CDR2 (germline): LGHNA, YSLEER. This CDR3 is built from 14 residues.

The rearrangement uses TRBV5-4 and TRBJ2-2, with D uncertain. Germline lookup yields CDR1 SGHNT and CDR2 YYREEE (reference sequence). CDR3 length equals 15 residues. V was cut by 0 bases and J by 7 bases, with 13 bases left in between. CDR3 residues: CASSLVGETGGELFF. The CDR3 nucleotides read TGTGCCAGCAGCTTGGTTGGCGAGACGGGCGGGGAGCTGTTTTTT.

V and J are TRBV30 and TRBJ1-5; tentatively, D is TRBD1 (6 bases). CDR1 and CDR2 from the germline V gene are GTSNPN and SVGIG (reference sequence). The CDR3 sequence is 17 residues long. The V gene lost 0 bases and the J gene lost 4 bases, with 19 bases spanning the gap. The CDR3 here is CAWSVLTPGVGNQPQHF. DNA of the CDR3: TGTGCCTGGAGTGTACTGACCCCAGGGGTCGGGAATCAGCCCCAGCATTTT.

The chain uses TRBV7-2 and TRBJ2-2; TRBD2 matches 8 bases. V dropped 5 bases and J dropped 1; count of bases not matched to a gene: 9. The CDR3 runs to 17 residues. Germline V CDR1 and CDR2: SGHTA, FQGNSA. The CDR3 is CASSHRLAGQNTGELFF. CDR3 nucleotide sequence: TGTGCCAGCAGCCACCGATTAGCGGGACAGAACACCGGGGAGCTGTTTTTT.

Concerning this clone itself: One end of the junction does not line up with germline, which may come from a read error. This rearrangement joins TRBV6-1 to TRBJ1-2; 8 nucleotides agree with TRBD1. Looked up from germline, CDR1 is MNHNS and CDR2 is SASEGT. This CDR3 contains 15 residues. The CDR3 DNA sequence: TGTGCCAGCAGGGAAGGACAGGGTGACTTGCGTGGCTACACCTTC. Translation gives CASREGQGDLRGYTF.

The chain couples TRBV7-2 to TRBJ2-4; 9 nucleotides match TRBD2. V lost 0 bases and J lost 0; bases outside the gene matches: 12. The CDR3 sequence is 20 residues long. Germline CDR1 reads SGHTA; CDR2 reads FQGNSA. The CDR3: CASSLASSGMGALAKNIQYF. The CDR3 DNA reads TGTGCCAGCAGCTTAGCCTCTAGCGGGATGGGAGCACTAGCCAAAAACATTCAGTACTTC.

The chain is built from TRBV28 and TRBJ2-1, with D possibly being TRBD2 (6 bases). The CDR3 runs to 12 residues. CDR1 is MDHEN, CDR2 SYDVKM, per germline. V was pared by 2 bases and J by 9 bases, with 8 bases between. This chain's CDR3 is CASSLVGGEQFF. CDR3 DNA sequence: TGTGCCAGCAGTTTAGTGGGAGGTGAGCAGTTCTTC. Filled out from reference TRBV28 and TRBJ2-1, the complete variable domain reads DVKVTQSSRYLVKRTGEKVFLECVQDMDHENMFWYRQDPGLGLRLIYFSYDVKMKEKGDIPEGYSVSREKKERFSLILESASTNQTSMYLCASSLVGGEQFFGPGTRLTVL.

The V gene is TRBV7-9, the J gene TRBJ1-5, with TRBD1 identical over 7 bases. The CDR3 has 15 amino acids. Per the germline V gene, CDR1 is SEHNR and CDR2 is FQNEAQ (reference sequence). V shed 2 bases, J shed 4 bases, and the junction held 5 bases outside the gene matches. The CDR3 region is CASSLYSGGNQPQHF. The CDR3 DNA sequence: TGTGCCAGCAGCTTATATTCAGGGGGTAATCAGCCCCAGCATTTT.

This clone was observed a handful of times. The V call is TRBV2, the J call TRBJ2-1; no clear D. The V end lost 6 bases, the J end lost 0 bases, and 6 bases lay between the germline ends. This CDR3 contains 13 residues. Germline CDR1 reads SNHLY; CDR2 reads FYNNEI. The CDR3 nucleotides read TGTGCCAGCAGAGTGAGCTCCTACAATGAGCAGTTCTTC. Amino acids: CASRVSSYNEQFF. The full variable domain, its missing parts supplied by reference TRBV2 and TRBJ2-1, is EPEVTQTPSHQVTQMGQEVILRCVPISNHLYFYWYRQILGQKVEFLVSFYNNEISEKSEIFDDQFSVERPDGSNFTLKIRSTKLEDSAMYFCASRVSSYNEQFFGPGTRLTVL.

The chain is built from TRBV9 and TRBJ2-7; unclear D gene. The V gene lost 0 bases and the J gene lost 0 bases, with 10 bases spanning the gap. There are 15 residues in the CDR3. Germline CDR1 and CDR2: SGDLS and YYNGEE. CDR3 nucleotide sequence: TGTGCCAGCAGCGTAGGGGCAGCCAACTCCTACGAGCAGTACTTC. Its translation is CASSVGAANSYEQYF.

The chain carries TRBV30 and TRBJ2-7, with 14 bases lining up with TRBD2. The ends lost 2 bases at V and 3 bases at J; junction bases unmatched: 6. The germline CDR1 and CDR2 sequences are GTSNPN and SVGIG (reference sequence). The CDR3 has 16 amino acids. CDR3 protein: CAWSRLAGGGLYEQYF. The CDR3 DNA is TGTGCCTGGAGTAGACTAGCGGGAGGGGGGCTCTACGAGCAGTACTTC.

The V gene is TRBV7-9, the J gene TRBJ2-5, with a tentative D call TRBD2 (5 bases). Per germline, CDR1 SEHNR and CDR2 FQNEAQ (reference sequence). CDR3 length: 14 amino acids. Between the trimmed V and J ends, which lost 5 bases and 2 bases, there was a span of 12 bases. The CDR3 DNA follows: TGTGCCAGCAGCCCGAGGGTGGGGCAAGAGACCCAGTACTTC. Protein sequence: CASSPRVGQETQYF. The full variable domain, rest sourced from reference TRBV7-9 and TRBJ2-5, is DTGVSQNPRHKITKRGQNVTFRCDPISEHNRLYWYRQTLGQGPEFLTYFQNEAQLEKSRLLSDRFSAERPKGSFSTLEIQRTEQGDSAMYLCASSPRVGQETQYFGPGTRLLVL.

The V and J genes are TRBV5-1 and TRBJ2-1, with TRBD2 matching over 11 bases. Trimming removed 4 bases from V and 6 bases from J; junction bases left unmatched: 6. The germline CDR1 and CDR2 sequences are SGHRS and YFSETQ. The CDR3 consists of 15 residues. The CDR3 DNA is TGCGCCAGCAGCCTGACACTAGCGGGAGTCAATGAGCAGTTCTTC. This codes for CASSLTLAGVNEQFF.

The chain couples TRBV28 to TRBJ2-7; TRBD2 agrees at 16 bases. The CDR3 length is 18 residues. Germline CDR1 and CDR2: MDHEN and SYDVKM. J lost 3 bases, V lost 7 bases, and 12 bases had no gene match. Here the CDR3 reads CASIPAGTSGRAFYEQYF. CDR3 DNA: TGTGCCAGCATTCCCGCCGGGACTAGCGGGAGGGCCTTCTACGAGCAGTACTTC.

The chain uses TRBV5-1 and TRBJ2-5, with 9 bases identical to TRBD2. Germline values: CDR1 SGHRS, CDR2 YFSETQ. V was pared by 0 bases and J by 5 bases, with 5 bases of the junction left unmatched. This CDR3 has 15 residues. The CDR3 region is CASSLGAGGTETQYF. Written as DNA, the CDR3 is TGCGCCAGCAGCTTGGGAGCGGGAGGTACGGAGACCCAGTACTTC.

This rearrangement joins TRBV28 to TRBJ2-3; a weak D match, TRBD2 (5 bases). The CDR3 extends over 13 amino acids. Trimming removed 7 bases at V and 6 bases at J, with 14 bases between. CDR1 and CDR2 (germline): MDHEN, SYDVKM. As DNA, the CDR3 is TGTGCCAGCAACCTAGGGAGTGTCGATACGCAGTATTTT. Its protein is CASNLGSVDTQYF.

CDR3 sequence: CSARTSAYNEQFF. The CDR3 DNA reads as TGCAGCGCCAGGACTAGCGCCTACAATGAGCAGTTCTTC. V and J are TRBV29-1 and TRBJ2-1; 9 nucleotides agree with TRBD2. The trim removed 7 bases at V and 2 bases at J, leaving 3 bases unmatched. The germline V gene encodes CDR1 SQVTM and CDR2 ANQGSEA. The CDR3 sequence is 13 residues long.

The rearrangement links TRBV19 to TRBJ2-7; 8 nucleotides agree with TRBD2. Germline CDR1 is LNHDA and CDR2 is SQIVND (reference sequence). This CDR3 contains 15 residues. The trim removed 1 base at V and 2 bases at J, leaving 4 bases unmatched. CDR3: CASSIASSGPYEQYF. The CDR3 nucleotides read TGTGCCAGTAGTATAGCGTCTAGCGGGCCCTACGAGCAGTACTTC.

The table lists this clone with a few counts. The chain links TRBV5-1 to TRBJ2-5, with D possibly being TRBD2 (7 bases). The V and J ends lost 1 base and 5 bases respectively, with 12 bases between them. The germline V gene encodes CDR1 SGHRS and CDR2 YFSETQ. This CDR3 has 14 amino acids. This CDR3 is CASSLLGGAETQYF. The CDR3 DNA reads as TGCGCCAGCAGCTTGTTGGGGGGGGCCGAGACCCAGTACTTC.

This chain joins TRBV28 and TRBJ2-7, with a tentative D call TRBD2 (7 bases). V was clipped by 2 bases and J by 6 bases, with 14 bases between them. CDR1 is MDHEN and CDR2 is SYDVKM in the germline V gene. The CDR3 consists of 14 residues. The CDR3 bases are TGTGCCAGCAGTTTAGTCAGGGGACTATCCGAGCAGTACTTC. Translating gives CASSLVRGLSEQYF.

By share, this clone ranks as medium-sized. The rearrangement uses TRBV11-1 and TRBJ2-1; 8 nucleotides align to TRBD2. CDR1 and CDR2 (germline): SGHAT, FQDESV (reference sequence). The CDR3 is 19 amino acids. V dropped 3 bases and J dropped 6; count of bases not matched to a gene: 19. The CDR3 DNA reads as TGTGCCAGCAGCTTGGCCTGGACTAGCCTCACTCCCATCGCCAATGAGCAGTTCTTC. Protein sequence: CASSLAWTSLTPIANEQFF.

V is TRBV2 and J is TRBJ2-6, with D unclear. This CDR3 comprises 15 residues. The V and J ends lost 2 bases and 2 bases respectively, with 7 bases between them. The V gene's germline CDR1 is SNHLY and CDR2 FYNNEI. CDR3 DNA sequence: TGTGCCAGCAGTGAAAGCCTGGCTGGGGCCAACGTCCTGACTTTC. Protein: CASSESLAGANVLTF.

V usage is TRBV7-9 and J usage is TRBJ2-7; 8 bases are shared with TRBD2. J lost 7 bases, V lost 2 bases, and 7 bases had no gene match. Germline CDR1 reads SEHNR; CDR2 reads FQNEAQ (reference sequence). The CDR3 is 14 amino acids. The CDR3 loop reads CASSLYRTSQEQYF. DNA for the CDR3: TGTGCCAGCAGCTTATATAGGACTAGCCAAGAGCAGTACTTC.

The chain is built from TRBV18 and TRBJ2-7; 9 bases map to TRBD1. Germline V gives CDR1 KGHSH, CDR2 LQKENI. J gave up 4 bases and V 5 bases, and 12 bases lay outside the gene matches. The CDR3 is made up of 16 amino acids. DNA for the CDR3: TGTGCCAGCTCATCCCCGGGACAGGGCTTTTCTTACGAGCAGTACTTC. The encoded protein is CASSSPGQGFSYEQYF.

The V and J genes are TRBV15 and TRBJ2-3, with D tentatively TRBD2 (6 bases). CDR1 LNHNV and CDR2 YYDKDF come from the germline V gene (reference sequence). Between the trimmed V and J ends, which lost 2 bases and 1 base, there was a span of 10 bases. This CDR3 is built from 15 residues. The CDR3 DNA reads TGTGCCACCAGCAGATTTCGGGAGCGCACAGATACGCAGTATTTT. Translation gives CATSRFRERTDTQYF.

J is TRBJ2-7 and V is TRBV7-9; tentatively, D is TRBD2 (7 bases). The CDR3 loop spans 16 amino acids. Trimming cost V 4 bases and J 6 bases, with 22 bases left between them. Germline assignment: CDR1 SEHNR and CDR2 FQNEAQ (reference sequence). The CDR3 nucleotides read TGTGCCAGCAGCTCCCTCTTAGGGGGGGGACCCACCGAGCAGTACTTC. This codes for CASSSLLGGGPTEQYF.

V and J are TRBV28 and TRBJ2-7; 9 nucleotides line up with TRBD1. This CDR3 spans 15 amino acids. CDR1 and CDR2 from the germline V gene are MDHEN and SYDVKM. V was clipped by 5 bases and J by 5 bases; unmatched bases: 10. CDR3 in DNA: TGTGCCAGCAGTACCCCGGGACAGGGACGCCACGAGCAGTACTTC. Its protein is CASSTPGQGRHEQYF.